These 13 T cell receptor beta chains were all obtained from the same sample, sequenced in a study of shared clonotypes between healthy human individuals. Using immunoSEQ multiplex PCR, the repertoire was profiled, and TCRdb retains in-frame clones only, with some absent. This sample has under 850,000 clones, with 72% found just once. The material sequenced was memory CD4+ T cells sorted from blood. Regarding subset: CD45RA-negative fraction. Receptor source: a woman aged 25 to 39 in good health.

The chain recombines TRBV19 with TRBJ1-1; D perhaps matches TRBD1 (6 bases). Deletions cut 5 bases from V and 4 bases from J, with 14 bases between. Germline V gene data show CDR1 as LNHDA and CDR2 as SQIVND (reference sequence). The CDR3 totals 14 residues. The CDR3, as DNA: TGTGCCAGTAGTTATCTGGTAGGGGGCACTGAAGCTTTCTTT. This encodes CASSYLVGGTEAFF.

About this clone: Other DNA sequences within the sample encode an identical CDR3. CDR3 bases: TGTGCCAGCTCGTCGACAGGGACTGAGACCCAGTACTTC. This encodes CASSSTGTETQYF. The chain has TRBV18 and TRBJ2-5; maybe TRBD1 (7 bases). The CDR3 sequence is 13 residues long. The V and J ends lost 6 bases and 5 bases respectively, with 13 bases between them. Germline V gene lookup returns CDR1 KGHSH and CDR2 LQKENI.

The CDR3: CASSPSGRGNEQFF. The CDR3, as DNA: TGTGCCAGCAGCCCGAGCGGGAGGGGAAATGAGCAGTTCTTC. The gene calls are TRBV7-7 and TRBJ2-1; 10 bases map to TRBD2. J gave up 7 bases and V 5 bases, and 5 bases lay outside the gene matches. This CDR3 is 14 amino acids long. Germline V CDR1 and CDR2: SSHAT, FNYEAQ (reference sequence).

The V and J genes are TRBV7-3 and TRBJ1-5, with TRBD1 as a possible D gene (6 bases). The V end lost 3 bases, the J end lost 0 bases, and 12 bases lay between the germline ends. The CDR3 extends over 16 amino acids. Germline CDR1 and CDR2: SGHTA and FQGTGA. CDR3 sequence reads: CASSFGQINSNQPQHF. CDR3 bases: TGTGCCAGCAGCTTCGGACAGATAAATAGCAATCAGCCCCAGCATTTT.

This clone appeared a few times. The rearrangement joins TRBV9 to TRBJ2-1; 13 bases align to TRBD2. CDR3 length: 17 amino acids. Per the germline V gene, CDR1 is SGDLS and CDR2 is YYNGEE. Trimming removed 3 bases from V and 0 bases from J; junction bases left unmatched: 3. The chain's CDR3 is CASSGTSGGSSYNEQFF. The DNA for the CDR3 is TGTGCCAGCAGCGGGACTAGCGGGGGTAGCTCCTACAATGAGCAGTTCTTC.

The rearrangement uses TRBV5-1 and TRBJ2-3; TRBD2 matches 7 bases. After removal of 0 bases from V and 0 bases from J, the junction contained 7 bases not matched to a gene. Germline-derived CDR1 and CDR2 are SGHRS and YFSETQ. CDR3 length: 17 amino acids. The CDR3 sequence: CASSLVAGVTSTDTQYF. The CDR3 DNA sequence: TGCGCCAGCAGCTTGGTTGCGGGGGTTACTAGCACAGATACGCAGTATTTT.

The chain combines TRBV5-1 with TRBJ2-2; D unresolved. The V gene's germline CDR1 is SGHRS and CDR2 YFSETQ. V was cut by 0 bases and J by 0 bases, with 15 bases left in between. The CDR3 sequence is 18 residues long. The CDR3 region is CASSLERGRATNTGELFF. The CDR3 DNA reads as TGCGCCAGCAGCTTGGAGCGTGGAAGGGCCACGAACACCGGGGAGCTGTTTTTT. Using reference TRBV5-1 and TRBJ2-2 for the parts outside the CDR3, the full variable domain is KAGVTQTPRYLIKTRGQQVTLSCSPISGHRSVSWYQQTPGQGLQFLFEYFSETQRNKGNFPGRFSGRQFSNSRSEMNVSTLELGDSALYLCASSLERGRATNTGELFFGEGSRLTVL.

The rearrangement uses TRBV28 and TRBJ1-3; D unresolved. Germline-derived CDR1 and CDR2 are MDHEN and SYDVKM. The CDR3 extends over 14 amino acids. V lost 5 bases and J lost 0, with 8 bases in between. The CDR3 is CASSPPFSGNTIYF. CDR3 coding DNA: TGTGCCAGCAGTCCCCCTTTCTCTGGAAACACCATATATTTT.

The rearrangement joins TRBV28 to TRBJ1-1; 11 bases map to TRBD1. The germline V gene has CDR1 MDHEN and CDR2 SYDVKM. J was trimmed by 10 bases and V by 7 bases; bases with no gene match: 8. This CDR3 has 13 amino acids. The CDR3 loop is CASTPGQGVVAFF. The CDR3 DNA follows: TGTGCCAGCACCCCGGGACAGGGGGTTGTAGCTTTCTTT.

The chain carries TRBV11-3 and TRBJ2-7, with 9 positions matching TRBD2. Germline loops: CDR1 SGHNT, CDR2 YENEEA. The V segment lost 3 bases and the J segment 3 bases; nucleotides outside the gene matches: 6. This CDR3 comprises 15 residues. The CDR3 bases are TGTGCCAGCAGCTTGGGGGCTAGCGGGAACTACGAGCAGTACTTC. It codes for CASSLGASGNYEQYF.

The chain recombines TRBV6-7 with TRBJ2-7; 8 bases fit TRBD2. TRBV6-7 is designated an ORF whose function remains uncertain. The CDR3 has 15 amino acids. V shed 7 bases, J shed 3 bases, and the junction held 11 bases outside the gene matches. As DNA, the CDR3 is TGTGCCAGCAAGCCCCGTCTCGCGGGGGGCTACGAGCAGTACTTC. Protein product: CASKPRLAGGYEQYF.

The CDR3 loop reads CASSQPGTGAVQPQHF. The DNA for the CDR3 is TGCGCCAGCAGTCAACCGGGGACAGGGGCGGTCCAGCCCCAGCATTTT. This chain joins TRBV23-1 and TRBJ1-5; 10 bases agree with TRBD1. TRBV23-1 is recorded as an ORF, its role being uncertain. This CDR3 is 16 amino acids long. V was pared by 2 bases and J by 7 bases, with 8 bases of the junction left unmatched.

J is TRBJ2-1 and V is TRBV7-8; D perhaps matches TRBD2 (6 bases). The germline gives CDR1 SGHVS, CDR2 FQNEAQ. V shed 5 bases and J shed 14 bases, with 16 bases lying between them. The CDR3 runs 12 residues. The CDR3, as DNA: TGTGCCAGCAGCCAGTCTAGGCGGGATGAGTTCTTC. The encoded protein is CASSQSRRDEFF.